This entry lists 30 T cell receptor beta chains sequenced from one sample in a study of patients and donors after allogeneic stem cell transplantation. TCRdb processed the RT-PCR reads anew with MiXCR; each CDR3 protein has one entry. The table has about a million distinct CDR3 sequences, 18% seen once. The sequenced material came from blood, either unsorted or a sorted T cell fraction (not recorded which). The receptors shown here come from a human donor who was either an allogeneic HSCT recipient or a stem cell or donor lymphocyte infusion donor (not recorded which). It is not recorded whose cells these are; they may come from a transplant donor.

There are a few counts of this clonotype. V usage is TRBV4-3 and J usage is TRBJ2-3; TRBD2 agrees at 9 bases. Germline V CDR1 and CDR2: LGHNA, YSLEER. The CDR3 loop spans 18 amino acids. The J segment lost 6 bases and the V segment lost 5 bases, leaving 18 bases of the junction unmatched. The chain's CDR3 is CASSKGAGGRVAADTQYF. The CDR3 DNA follows: TGCGCCAGCAGCAAAGGGGCGGGGGGGCGCGTTGCCGCGGATACGCAGTATTTT.

The rearrangement joins TRBV20-1 to TRBJ2-2; possible D gene TRBD1, 6 bases. This CDR3 is 13 amino acids long. The V gene lost 6 bases and the J gene lost 6 bases, with 14 bases spanning the gap. Germline CDR1 DFQATT, CDR2 SNEGSKA (reference sequence). The CDR3: CSATKTGPGELFF. The CDR3 region has the DNA TGCAGTGCGACAAAAACAGGGCCCGGGGAGCTGTTTTTT.

Worth noting for this clonotype: Likely a read error: the CDR3 ends without its conserved phenylalanine or tryptophan. The chain links TRBV12-3 or TRBV12-4 to TRBJ2-3; 11 bases match TRBD2. The CDR3 has 16 residues. After removal of 3 bases from V and 3 bases from J, the junction contained 5 bases not matched to a gene. CDR3 DNA: TGTGCCAGCAGTTTCTTATCTAGCGGGGGGACAGATACGCAGTATCTT. Its protein is CASSFLSSGGTDTQYL.

The chain joins TRBV7-2 to TRBJ1-3, with TRBD1 matching over 7 bases. V lost 5 bases to trimming and J lost 4 bases; unmatched junction nucleotides: 8. The germline V gene encodes CDR1 SGHTA and CDR2 FQGNSA. The CDR3 runs 15 residues. The CDR3 DNA follows: TGTGCCAGCAGCACAGGACAGGCGGGAGGAAACACCATATATTTT. It specifies CASSTGQAGGNTIYF.

The V call is TRBV20-1, the J call TRBJ2-7; TRBD2 agrees at 10 bases. Germline assignment: CDR1 DFQATT and CDR2 SNEGSKA (reference sequence). CDR3 size: 14 residues. The ends lost 6 bases at V and 5 bases at J; junction bases unmatched: 10. The CDR3 reads CSAYAGTSVHEQYF. CDR3 sequence (DNA): TGCAGTGCCTACGCCGGGACTAGCGTCCACGAGCAGTACTTC.

This clonotype was recorded only once. This sequence joins TRBV4-1 and TRBJ2-7, with unresolved D. Germline V gene sequence: CDR1 MGHRA, CDR2 YSYEKL. This CDR3 region has 15 residues. The ends were cut back, 0 bases at V and 0 bases at J, with 9 bases in the middle. The CDR3 DNA follows: TGCGCCAGCAGCCAAGATGACCACGTCTCCTACGAGCAGTACTTC. Residues: CASSQDDHVSYEQYF.

This clonotype has a handful of counts. This chain connects TRBV3-1 to TRBJ1-5; D gene uncertain. Germline V gene lookup returns CDR1 LGHDT and CDR2 YNNKEL (reference sequence). V was clipped by 7 bases and J by 9 bases, with 7 bases between them. The CDR3 is made up of 10 amino acids. As DNA, the CDR3 is TGTGCCAGCAACCTTGGGCCCCAGCATTTT. As protein: CASNLGPQHF.

The chain recombines TRBV5-1 with TRBJ2-1; D is unresolved. The CDR3 has 13 amino acids. The ends were cut back, 5 bases at V and 1 base at J, with 7 bases in the middle. Germline loops: CDR1 SGHRS, CDR2 YFSETQ. CDR3 bases: TGCGCCAGCAGGAGTCTTTCCTACAATGAGCAGTTCTTC. This codes for CASRSLSYNEQFF.

J is TRBJ1-2 and V is TRBV30; D possibly corresponds to TRBD1 (6 bases). V was clipped by 3 bases and J by 5 bases, with 13 bases between them. The CDR3 totals 13 residues. Germline loops: CDR1 GTSNPN, CDR2 SVGIG (reference sequence). The CDR3 is CAWRQQGSYGYTF. The CDR3 DNA reads as TGTGCCTGGAGGCAACAGGGATCTTATGGCTACACCTTC.

This clonotype was counted between two and nine times. V and J are TRBV6-1 and TRBJ1-1, with unresolved D. Germline V lookup: CDR1 MNHNS, CDR2 SASEGT. The CDR3 loop spans 13 amino acids. Trimming removed 10 bases from V and 1 base from J, with 13 bases in between. The CDR3 loop is CAILGEPNTEAFF. As DNA, the CDR3 is TGTGCCATCCTTGGTGAACCGAACACTGAAGCTTTCTTT.

The chain combines TRBV20-1 with TRBJ2-7; D possibly corresponds to TRBD2 (6 bases). The CDR3 has 14 residues. Germline V gene sequence: CDR1 DFQATT, CDR2 SNEGSKA (reference sequence). Trimming stripped 3 bases from V and 4 bases from J, with 16 bases between. CDR3 residues: CSARFRGGGYEQYF. The CDR3, as DNA: TGCAGTGCTAGGTTTCGGGGTGGGGGGTACGAGCAGTACTTC.

This clonotype was detected only a few times. The V and J genes are TRBV10-3 and TRBJ1-2; 9 positions agree with TRBD1. After removal of 6 bases from V and 6 bases from J, the junction contained 11 bases not matched to a gene. Germline V gene data show CDR1 as ENHRY and CDR2 as SYGVKD. This CDR3 comprises 15 residues. CDR3 in amino acids: CAIRINRGPVDGYTF. The CDR3 DNA sequence: TGTGCCATCAGAATTAACAGGGGGCCCGTGGATGGCTACACCTTC.

At least ten counts were recorded for this clonotype. The genes are TRBV10-3 and TRBJ2-7, with unresolved D. In germline, CDR1 is ENHRY, CDR2 SYGVKD. The germline V and J ends were trimmed by 2 bases and 7 bases, with 6 bases remaining between them. This CDR3 contains 11 residues. The DNA for the CDR3 is TGTGCCATCAGTGAGGTGGGAGAGCAGTACTTC. Translating gives CAISEVGEQYF.

The chain uses TRBV7-6 and TRBJ2-7; D is unresolved. The CDR3 sequence is 14 residues long. V was trimmed by 3 bases and J by 2 bases, leaving 11 bases between them. Germline V lookup: CDR1 SGHVS, CDR2 FNYEAQ. Here the CDR3 reads CASSFGLHAYEQYF. In DNA, the CDR3 is TGTGCCAGCAGCTTTGGTCTGCATGCCTACGAGCAGTACTTC.

This clonotype was counted only a few times. The chain's CDR3 is CASSFPPNPQYF. CDR3 DNA sequence: TGTGCCAGCAGTTTCCCCCCGAATCCGCAGTATTTT. This sequence joins TRBV12-3 or TRBV12-4 and TRBJ2-3; D remains unclear. With 3 bases removed from V and 10 bases from J, the gap between germline ends came to 11 bases. This CDR3 has 12 amino acids.

The CDR3 bases are TGCGCCAGCAGCCACCCCTCAGGGAAACGTGGCTACACCTTC. This gives the protein CASSHPSGKRGYTF. The chain carries TRBV4-1 and TRBJ1-2, with D tentatively TRBD1 (5 bases). CDR1 is MGHRA and CDR2 is YSYEKL in the germline V gene. The V gene lost 3 bases and the J gene lost 7 bases, with 15 bases spanning the gap. The CDR3 spans 14 residues.

This clonotype was found a few times. The chain recombines TRBV3-1 with TRBJ1-5; TRBD1 aligns across 9 bases. Unmatched junction bases numbered 3, after V lost 2 bases and J lost 4 bases. The germline V gene encodes CDR1 LGHDT and CDR2 YNNKEL (reference sequence). This CDR3 spans 15 amino acids. The CDR3 coding sequence is TGTGCCAGCAGCCAATCGACAGGGGGTAATCAGCCCCAGCATTTT. Translating gives CASSQSTGGNQPQHF.

The chain links TRBV2 to TRBJ1-1; D is uncertain. The germline V gene encodes CDR1 SNHLY and CDR2 FYNNEI. The CDR3 totals 14 residues. The V end was cut by 6 bases, the J end by 1 base, with 12 bases between. The CDR3 region is CASRPRAWNTEAFF. The CDR3 DNA is TGTGCCAGCAGACCCCGGGCGTGGAACACTGAAGCTTTCTTT.

This sequence joins TRBV3-1 and TRBJ2-5; TRBD2 agrees at 8 bases. V shed 1 base and J 5 bases; nucleotides not matched to a gene: 12. This CDR3 comprises 17 residues. Germline CDR1 is LGHDT and CDR2 is YNNKEL (reference sequence). The CDR3 DNA sequence: TGTGCCAGCAGCCAAGCCCTCAGAGCGGGAGTTGGTGAGACCCAGTACTTC. Translated: CASSQALRAGVGETQYF.

This clonotype was detected ten times or more. V and J are TRBV20-1 and TRBJ1-5, with D possibly matching TRBD1 (5 bases). The V and J ends lost 5 bases and 1 base respectively, with 12 bases between them. CDR1 is DFQATT, CDR2 SNEGSKA, per germline (reference sequence). The CDR3 spans 14 residues. The CDR3 coding sequence is TGCAGTGCTGGGGACCCCGGGAGCAATCAGCCCCAGCATTTT. Translation gives CSAGDPGSNQPQHF.

The V and J genes are TRBV20-1 and TRBJ2-3, with TRBD2 matching over 8 bases. Germline assignment: CDR1 DFQATT and CDR2 SNEGSKA (reference sequence). Trimming took 5 bases from V and 10 from J; bases not matched to a gene: 17. The CDR3 sequence is 15 residues long. The CDR3 loop is CSALGTLRGVLAQYF. The CDR3, as DNA: TGCAGTGCTCTAGGGACCCTGCGGGGGGTTTTAGCGCAGTATTTT.

In this sample, this clonotype turned up a few times. Here the CDR3 reads CSASLRGSNQPQHF. The CDR3 DNA sequence: TGCAGTGCTAGTTTAAGGGGTAGCAATCAGCCCCAGCATTTT. J is TRBJ1-5 and V is TRBV20-1, with D possibly being TRBD1 (5 bases). Per the germline V gene, CDR1 is DFQATT and CDR2 is SNEGSKA (reference sequence). Trimming left V 3 bases short and J 0 bases short, with 9 bases between. The CDR3 sequence is 14 residues long.

This clonotype was picked up a small number of times. This chain uses TRBV10-3 with TRBJ1-2, with D unresolved. V was clipped by 3 bases and J by 5 bases, with 16 bases between them. From germline, CDR1 is ENHRY and CDR2 SYGVKD. The CDR3 sequence is 15 residues long. The DNA of the CDR3 is TGTGCCATCAGTGACCGGGAAACTTCCAAGTATGGCTACACCTTC. Translated, it gives CAISDRETSKYGYTF.

The V gene is TRBV14, the J gene TRBJ2-7; D unresolved. Germline V CDR1 and CDR2: SGHDN, FVKESK. Trimming stripped 0 bases from V and 3 bases from J, with 18 bases between. This CDR3 spans 17 amino acids. The CDR3 region is CASSQDGLAVSRYEQYF. CDR3 nucleotide sequence: TGTGCCAGCAGCCAAGATGGCCTCGCGGTCTCTCGCTACGAGCAGTACTTC.

In its sample, this clonotype was seen a few times. The rearrangement joins TRBV20-1 to TRBJ2-2; a weak D match, TRBD2 (5 bases). V was clipped by 8 bases and J by 2 bases, with 12 bases between them. This CDR3 has 13 amino acids. Germline loops: CDR1 DFQATT, CDR2 SNEGSKA (reference sequence). In DNA, the CDR3 is TGCAGTACTAAACCGGGAAACACCGGGGAGCTGTTTTTT. Amino acids: CSTKPGNTGELFF.

This clonotype appeared a few times. V usage is TRBV12-3 or TRBV12-4 and J usage is TRBJ1-2; maybe TRBD1 (5 bases). V lost 1 base and J lost 0, with 9 bases in between. The CDR3 totals 15 residues. CDR3 loop: CASSLGQGSNYGYTF. In nucleotides, the CDR3 is TGTGCCAGCAGTTTAGGGCAGGGCTCTAACTATGGCTACACCTTC.

This clonotype was detected only a few times. The chain links TRBV7-9 to TRBJ2-7; 11 bases match TRBD1. This CDR3 comprises 13 residues. The germline gives CDR1 SEHNR, CDR2 FQNEAQ (reference sequence). V lost 5 bases and J lost 9; bases outside the gene matches: 6. CDR3 coding DNA: TGTGCCAGCAGCATCCGGGACAGGGGGACGCAGTACTTC. Translation: CASSIRDRGTQYF. Using reference TRBV7-9 and TRBJ2-7 for the parts outside the CDR3, the full variable domain is DTGVSQNPRHKITKRGQNVTFRCDPISEHNRLYWYRQTLGQGPEFLTYFQNEAQLEKSRLLSDRFSAERPKGSFSTLEIQRTEQGDSAMYLCASSIRDRGTQYFGPGTRLTVT.

This clonotype was detected only a few times. This sequence joins TRBV7-2 and TRBJ2-3; D may match TRBD1 or TRBD2 (5 bases each). V was trimmed by 1 base and J by 4 bases, leaving 12 bases between them. The germline CDR1 and CDR2 sequences are SGHTA and FQGNSA. The CDR3 covers 15 residues. CDR3 coding DNA: TGTGCCAGCAGCTTAGTATCGGTGGGGGCAGATACGCAGTATTTT. This codes for CASSLVSVGADTQYF.

The sample holds many counts of this clonotype. The chain is built from TRBV20-1 and TRBJ2-1, with 10 nucleotides matching TRBD2. The CDR3 has 14 amino acids. In germline, CDR1 is DFQATT, CDR2 SNEGSKA (reference sequence). Trimming cost V 0 bases and J 8 bases; bases outside gene matches: 4. The CDR3 region has the DNA TGCAGTGCTAGAGAGGGACTAGCGAGCCATGAGCAGTTCTTC. Amino acid sequence: CSAREGLASHEQFF.

The V gene is TRBV5-1, the J gene TRBJ2-7; D uncertain. Between the trimmed V and J ends, which lost 0 bases and 2 bases, there was a span of 9 bases. Germline V gives CDR1 SGHRS, CDR2 YFSETQ. This CDR3 has 14 residues. The DNA of the CDR3 is TGCGCCAGCAGCTTGGAGTTAACAGCCTACGAGCAGTACTTC. It translates to CASSLELTAYEQYF.